Listed here are 18 T cell receptor beta chains from one sample, sequenced in a study of human T cells and chemical hapten exposure. Time point meaning: patch test 3, about 24 weeks after DPC sensitization. Specified treatment: therapeutic diphenylcyclopropenone sensitization with weekly scalp DPC. TCRdb passed the RACE reads through MiXCR, listing each CDR3 protein once. The sample has approximately 97,000 distinct CDR3 sequences; roughly 27% are singletons. Sequencing used whole blood, obtained in connection with sensitization to the hapten diphenylcyclopropenone (DPC). The receptors here all came from a man aged 40-49 years with alopecia areata. Some clones in this sample may be carry-over from other donors' samples.

This CDR3 reads CSARGSQEQYF. As DNA, the CDR3 is TGCAGTGCTAGAGGAAGTCAGGAGCAGTACTTC. The chain is built from TRBV20-1 and TRBJ2-7, with D unresolved. From germline, CDR1 is DFQATT and CDR2 SNEGSKA (reference sequence). This CDR3 is built from 11 residues. Trimming took off 1 base at V and 7 bases at J, with 8 bases between the two ends.

This clonotype appeared a few times. This chain uses TRBV6-6 with TRBJ1-2; 9 bases are shared with TRBD1. This CDR3 region has 14 residues. Trimming took 5 bases from V and 6 from J; bases not matched to a gene: 7. The V gene's germline CDR1 is MNHNY and CDR2 SVGAGI (reference sequence). The CDR3 sequence: CASSPDRTGDGYTF. The CDR3 DNA reads TGTGCCAGCAGTCCCGATCGGACAGGGGATGGCTACACCTTC.

The chain joins TRBV13 to TRBJ2-5; D uncertain. The V and J ends lost 5 bases and 4 bases respectively, with 8 bases between them. CDR1 and CDR2 from the germline V gene are PRHDT and FYEKMQ (reference sequence). CDR3 length equals 12 residues. CDR3 region: CASSLVGETQYF. CDR3 sequence (DNA): TGTGCCAGCAGCCTGGTCGGAGAGACCCAGTACTTC. Supplemented by reference TRBV13 and TRBJ2-5, the full variable domain reads AAGVIQSPRHLIKEKRETATLKCYPIPRHDTVYWYQQGPGQDPQFLISFYEKMQSDKGSIPDRFSAQQFSDYHSELNMSSLELGDSALYFCASSLVGETQYFGPGTRLLVL.

Concerning this clonotype itself: A much more abundant neighbour one base away suggests this may be a read error. The genes are TRBV24-1 and TRBJ2-1; no clear D gene. Germline V gives CDR1 KGHDR, CDR2 SFDVKD. Trimming cost V 3 bases and J 6 bases, with 11 bases left between them. This CDR3 spans 14 amino acids. CDR3 amino acids: CATSDQTTGNEQFF. For the CDR3, the DNA is TGTGCCACCAGTGATCAGACAACCGGCAATGAGCAGTTCTTC.

This chain connects TRBV20-1 to TRBJ2-1, with TRBD2 identical over 8 bases. With 6 bases clipped from V and 10 bases from J, the junction kept 8 bases outside the gene matches. Germline loops: CDR1 DFQATT, CDR2 SNEGSKA (reference sequence). The CDR3 totals 12 residues. CDR3 nucleotides: TGCAGTGCCCCTGGACTAGCAGGGGAGCAGTTCTTC. Residues: CSAPGLAGEQFF.

This rearrangement joins TRBV2 to TRBJ1-1, with D unclear. Deletions cut 5 bases from V and 0 bases from J, with 7 bases between. The V gene's germline CDR1 is SNHLY and CDR2 FYNNEI. The CDR3 sequence is 13 residues long. CDR3 loop: CASSSQMNTEAFF. The DNA of the CDR3 is TGTGCCAGCAGTTCACAGATGAACACTGAAGCTTTCTTT.

The V call is TRBV6-2 or TRBV6-3, the J call TRBJ1-1; D not resolved. The CDR3 length is 13 residues. Germline V gives CDR1 MNHEY, CDR2 SVGEGT. The V end lost 6 bases, the J end lost 1 base, and 9 bases lay between the germline ends. CDR3 residues: CASRLSQNTEAFF. The CDR3 DNA reads as TGTGCCAGCAGATTGTCGCAGAACACTGAAGCTTTCTTT.

The chain combines TRBV14 with TRBJ1-3; D is undetermined. The length of the CDR3 is 14 residues. Per germline, CDR1 SGHDN and CDR2 FVKESK. V was cut by 4 bases and J by 0 bases, with 7 bases left in between. The CDR3 protein is CASSRGSSGNTIYF. The DNA of the CDR3 is TGTGCCAGCAGCCGTGGCAGCTCTGGAAACACCATATATTTT.

This clonotype has only a few counts. J is TRBJ2-3 and V is TRBV5-6; 7 bases map to TRBD2. V lost 1 base to trimming and J lost 6 bases; unmatched junction nucleotides: 8. CDR3 size: 15 residues. Germline values: CDR1 SGHDT, CDR2 YYEEEE. The chain's CDR3 is CASSLQAGRSDTQYF. DNA of the CDR3: TGTGCCAGCAGCTTGCAAGCGGGAAGGTCGGATACGCAGTATTTT.

This clonotype turned up a few times. The chain recombines TRBV20-1 with TRBJ2-5; perhaps TRBD2 as D (6 bases). CDR3 size: 14 residues. Trimming stripped 6 bases from V and 5 bases from J, with 19 bases between. Germline CDR1 reads DFQATT; CDR2 reads SNEGSKA (reference sequence). In DNA form, the CDR3 reads TGCAGTGCCAGAAGGGACGGGAGTCTTGAGACCCAGTACTTC. This sequence encodes CSARRDGSLETQYF.

This sequence joins TRBV20-1 and TRBJ2-7, with D possibly being TRBD1 or TRBD2 (7 bases each). Trimming left V 6 bases short and J 2 bases short, with 14 bases between. Germline lookup yields CDR1 DFQATT and CDR2 SNEGSKA (reference sequence). CDR3 length equals 13 residues. Here the CDR3 reads CSANQGGAYEQYF. The CDR3 region has the DNA TGCAGTGCAAACCAGGGGGGGGCCTACGAGCAGTACTTC.

CDR3 DNA sequence: TGCAGCGCCCGGACTAGCGCTACTATCGTAGAGTCGGAGACCCAGTACTTC. Translation: CSARTSATIVESETQYF. This chain connects TRBV29-1 to TRBJ2-5; 9 bases are a match to TRBD2. The V segment lost 7 bases and the J segment 5 bases; nucleotides outside the gene matches: 20. The germline V gene has CDR1 SQVTM and CDR2 ANQGSEA. The CDR3 consists of 17 residues.

This clonotype has at least ten counts. Here the CDR3 reads CASSTLKNQPQHF. CDR3 nucleotide sequence: TGTGCCAGCAGTACACTTAAGAATCAGCCCCAGCATTTT. This chain uses TRBV6-5 with TRBJ1-5, with D unresolved. The germline V and J ends were trimmed by 5 bases and 4 bases, with 9 bases remaining between them. The germline gives CDR1 MNHEY, CDR2 SVGAGI. This CDR3 has 13 amino acids.

This clonotype was seen only once. The chain combines TRBV5-1 with TRBJ1-1, with D possibly TRBD1 on 5 matching bases. The CDR3 consists of 12 residues. The V end lost 3 bases, the J end lost 4 bases, and 7 bases lay between the germline ends. Germline V CDR1 and CDR2: SGHRS, YFSETQ. CDR3 nucleotide sequence: TGCGCCAGCAGCTGGGGGGGCACTGAAGCTTTCTTT. It yields the protein CASSWGGTEAFF.

The V call is TRBV20-1, the J call TRBJ1-5; TRBD1 matches 7 bases. Germline V gene sequence: CDR1 DFQATT, CDR2 SNEGSKA (reference sequence). Trimming removed 4 bases from V and 1 base from J; junction bases left unmatched: 1. This CDR3 is built from 13 residues. The CDR3 loop is CSAKTGSNQPQHF. DNA of the CDR3: TGCAGTGCTAAGACAGGGAGCAATCAGCCCCAGCATTTT.

The rearrangement links TRBV12-3 or TRBV12-4 to TRBJ2-1; maybe TRBD1 (5 bases). The CDR3 consists of 13 residues. V shed 6 bases and J shed 6 bases, with 12 bases lying between them. The CDR3 nucleotides read TGTGCCAGCAGCCTCAGGGTGGTCAATGAGCAGTTCTTC. The encoded protein is CASSLRVVNEQFF.

The chain combines TRBV5-6 with TRBJ2-7; no definite D call. This CDR3 contains 15 residues. Germline assignment: CDR1 SGHDT and CDR2 YYEEEE. Trimming removed 2 bases from V and 5 bases from J, with 17 bases in between. CDR3 in amino acids: CASSLSPAEFDEQYF. In nucleotides, the CDR3 is TGTGCCAGCAGCTTATCCCCCGCCGAATTCGACGAGCAGTACTTC.

With regard to this clonotype: One end of the junction varies from germline; a read error may be responsible. This rearrangement joins TRBV29-1 to TRBJ2-5; a weak D match, TRBD1 (7 bases). This CDR3 is built from 9 residues. Germline V gene lookup returns CDR1 SQVTM and CDR2 ANQGSEA. CDR3 loop: CSAGGLMDF. CDR3 nucleotide sequence: TGCAGCGCAGGGGGACTTATGGACTTC.